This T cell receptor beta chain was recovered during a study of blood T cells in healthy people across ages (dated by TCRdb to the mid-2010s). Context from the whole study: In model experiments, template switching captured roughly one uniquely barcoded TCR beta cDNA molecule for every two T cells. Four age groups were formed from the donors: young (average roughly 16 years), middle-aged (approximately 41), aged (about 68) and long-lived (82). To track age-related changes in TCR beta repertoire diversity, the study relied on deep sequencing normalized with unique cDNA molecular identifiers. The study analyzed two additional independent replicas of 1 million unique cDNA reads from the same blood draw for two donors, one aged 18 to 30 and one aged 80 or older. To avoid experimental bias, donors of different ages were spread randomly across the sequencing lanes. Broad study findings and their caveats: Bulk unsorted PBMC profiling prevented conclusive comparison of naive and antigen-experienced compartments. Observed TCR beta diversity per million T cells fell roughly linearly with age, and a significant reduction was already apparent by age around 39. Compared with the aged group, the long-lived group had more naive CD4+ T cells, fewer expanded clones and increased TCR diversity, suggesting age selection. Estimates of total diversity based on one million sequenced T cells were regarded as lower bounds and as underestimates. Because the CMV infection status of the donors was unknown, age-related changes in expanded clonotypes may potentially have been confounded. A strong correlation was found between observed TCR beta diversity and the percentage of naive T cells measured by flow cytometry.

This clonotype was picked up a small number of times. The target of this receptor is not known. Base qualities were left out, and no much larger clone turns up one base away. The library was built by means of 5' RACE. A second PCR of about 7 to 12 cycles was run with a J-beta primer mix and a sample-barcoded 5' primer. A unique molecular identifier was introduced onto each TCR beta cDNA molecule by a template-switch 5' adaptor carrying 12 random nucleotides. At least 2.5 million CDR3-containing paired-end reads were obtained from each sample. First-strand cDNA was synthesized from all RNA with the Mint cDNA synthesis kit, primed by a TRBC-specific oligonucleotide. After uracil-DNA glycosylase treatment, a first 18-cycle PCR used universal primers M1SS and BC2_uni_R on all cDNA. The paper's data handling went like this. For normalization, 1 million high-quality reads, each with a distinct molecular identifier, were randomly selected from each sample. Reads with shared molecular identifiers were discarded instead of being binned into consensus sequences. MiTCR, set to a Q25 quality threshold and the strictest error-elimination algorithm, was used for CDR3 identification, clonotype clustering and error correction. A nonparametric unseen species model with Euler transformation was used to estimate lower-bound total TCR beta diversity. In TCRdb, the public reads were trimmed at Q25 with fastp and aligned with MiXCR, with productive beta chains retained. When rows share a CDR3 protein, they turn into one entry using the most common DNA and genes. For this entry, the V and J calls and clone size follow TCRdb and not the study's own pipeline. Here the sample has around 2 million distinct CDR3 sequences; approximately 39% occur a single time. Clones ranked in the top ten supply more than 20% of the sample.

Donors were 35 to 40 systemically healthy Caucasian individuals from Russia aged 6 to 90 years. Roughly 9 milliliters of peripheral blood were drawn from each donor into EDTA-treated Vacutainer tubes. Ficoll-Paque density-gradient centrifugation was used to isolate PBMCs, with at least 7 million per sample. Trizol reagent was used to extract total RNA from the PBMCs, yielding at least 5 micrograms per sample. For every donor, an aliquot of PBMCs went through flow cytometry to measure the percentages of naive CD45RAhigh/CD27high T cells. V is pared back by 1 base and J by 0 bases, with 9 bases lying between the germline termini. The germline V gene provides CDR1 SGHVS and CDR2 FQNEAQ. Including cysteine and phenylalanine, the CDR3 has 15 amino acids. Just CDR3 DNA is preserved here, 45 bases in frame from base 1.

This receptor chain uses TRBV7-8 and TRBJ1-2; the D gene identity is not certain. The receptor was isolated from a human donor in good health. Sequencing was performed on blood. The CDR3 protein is CASSLERLTNYGYTF. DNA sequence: TGTGCCAGCAGCTTAGAAAGGTTAACTAACTATGGCTACACCTTC. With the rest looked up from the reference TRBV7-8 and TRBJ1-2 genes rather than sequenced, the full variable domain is GAGVSQSPRYKVAKRGQDVALRCDPISGHVSLFWYQQALGQGPEFLTYFQNEAQLDKSGLPSDRFFAERPEGSVSTLKIQRTQQEDSAVYLCASSLERLTNYGYTFGSGTRLTVV.